What follows describes a single T cell receptor (beta chain). The record originates from a study of PD-1 blockade in classical Hodgkin lymphoma. Regarding time point: cycle 4 day 1 (C4D1), after more than five weeks of nivolumab. Every patient had relapsed following autologous stem cell transplantation, and cohorts differed in brentuximab vedotin exposure. TCRdb keeps only in-frame clones here, not all; method: immunoSEQ multiplex PCR. Altogether tens of thousands of clones are present, about three quarters being singletons, with the ten largest covering approximately 12%. Sequencing used peripheral blood mononuclear cells (PBMCs), obtained before the fourth cycle of nivolumab. The origin of this receptor is a human donor with classical Hodgkin lymphoma.

This CDR3 is CASSLGNRSPLYGYTF. The CDR3 bases are TGTGCCAGCAGCTTGGGAAACAGGTCGCCTCTGTATGGCTACACCTTC. The rearrangement links TRBV5-6 to TRBJ1-2; tentatively, D is TRBD1 (5 bases). The V and J ends lost 0 bases and 5 bases respectively, with 17 bases between them. Per the germline V gene, CDR1 is SGHDT and CDR2 is YYEEEE. This CDR3 has 16 amino acids.